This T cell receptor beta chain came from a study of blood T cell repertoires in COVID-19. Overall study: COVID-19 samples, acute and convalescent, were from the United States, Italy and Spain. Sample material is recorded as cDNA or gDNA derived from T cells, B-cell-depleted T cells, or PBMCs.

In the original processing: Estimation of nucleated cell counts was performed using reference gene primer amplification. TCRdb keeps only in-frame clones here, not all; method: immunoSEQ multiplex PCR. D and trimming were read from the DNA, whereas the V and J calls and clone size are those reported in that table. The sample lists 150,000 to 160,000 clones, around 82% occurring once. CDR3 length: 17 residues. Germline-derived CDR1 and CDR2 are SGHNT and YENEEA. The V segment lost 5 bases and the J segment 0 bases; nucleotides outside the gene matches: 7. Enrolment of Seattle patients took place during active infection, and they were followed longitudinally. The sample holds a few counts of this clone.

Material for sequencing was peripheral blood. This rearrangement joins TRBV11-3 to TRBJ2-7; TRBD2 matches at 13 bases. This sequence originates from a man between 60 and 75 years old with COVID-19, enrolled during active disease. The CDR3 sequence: CASSAGTSGIASYEQYF. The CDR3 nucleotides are TGTGCCAGCAGCGCCGGGACTAGCGGGATCGCCTCCTACGAGCAGTACTTC.